These 6 T cell receptor beta chains originate from one sample sequenced in a study of blood T cell repertoires in COVID-19. Sequenced by immunoSEQ multiplex PCR; TCRdb stores in-frame clones only, minus some. The sample has over 200,000 clones; roughly nine tenths are singletons. The sample comprised PBMCs or T cells enriched from blood (not recorded which). These receptors were taken from a human donor in a cohort exposed to, infected with or recovered from COVID-19 (not recorded which). The donor label of this sample is uncertain.

The V and J genes are TRBV30 and TRBJ1-6, with TRBD1 matching 9 bases. V lost 2 bases to trimming and J lost 7 bases; unmatched junction nucleotides: 6. This CDR3 is built from 15 residues. The germline V gene has CDR1 GTSNPN and CDR2 SVGIG (reference sequence). CDR3 in DNA: TGTGCCTGGAGTTTTACCGGGACAGGGAATTCACCCCTCCACTTT. It specifies CAWSFTGTGNSPLHF.

The chain combines TRBV24-1 with TRBJ1-2; 8 bases are a match to TRBD1. Germline V gives CDR1 KGHDR, CDR2 SFDVKD. The V and J ends lost 2 bases and 8 bases, in that order; junction bases with no gene match: 6. This CDR3 region has 14 residues. In DNA form, the CDR3 reads TGTGCCACCAGTGATTCAGGACAGGGTGACGGCTACACCTTC. As protein: CATSDSGQGDGYTF.

As regards this clone: This sample also contains other DNA sequences that code for the same CDR3. J is TRBJ1-6 and V is TRBV30; TRBD1 matches 7 bases. Germline-derived CDR1 and CDR2 are GTSNPN and SVGIG (reference sequence). J gave up 3 bases and V 5 bases, and 4 bases lay outside the gene matches. The CDR3 has 14 amino acids. CDR3 in DNA: TGTGCCTGGGGCGGACAGGACTATAATTCACCCCTCCACTTT. Translating it yields CAWGGQDYNSPLHF.

Concerning this clone: This CDR3 is also generated by other DNA sequences in the sample. The genes are TRBV7-2 and TRBJ2-5, with 10 positions matching TRBD1. CDR1 and CDR2 from the germline V gene are SGHTA and FQGNSA. Trimming cost V 5 bases and J 2 bases; bases outside gene matches: 5. The CDR3 is 15 residues long. In DNA form, the CDR3 reads TGTGCCAGCAGCCCCGACAGGGGGCGGCAAGAGACCCAGTACTTC. Encoded protein: CASSPDRGRQETQYF.

The V and J genes are TRBV5-6 and TRBJ2-1; 9 bases are a match to TRBD1. This CDR3 spans 17 amino acids. The J segment lost 2 bases and the V segment lost 0 bases, leaving 6 bases of the junction unmatched. Germline V gene data show CDR1 as SGHDT and CDR2 as YYEEEE. The CDR3 DNA is TGTGCCAGCAGCTTGGACAGGGGGCTCCTTCCCTACAATGAGCAGTTCTTC. This translates into CASSLDRGLLPYNEQFF.

This clone came up once. The chain combines TRBV5-4 with TRBJ2-3; TRBD2 matches at 11 bases. V shed 1 base and J 2 bases; nucleotides not matched to a gene: 6. Germline V gene data show CDR1 as SGHNT and CDR2 as YYREEE (reference sequence). The CDR3 contains 17 residues. This CDR3 reads CASSLPGLADPTDTQYF. CDR3 nucleotides: TGTGCCAGCAGCTTGCCGGGACTAGCGGATCCCACAGATACGCAGTATTTT. The full variable domain, with the rest looked up from reference TRBV5-4 and TRBJ2-3, is ETGVTQSPTHLIKTRGQQVTLRCSSQSGHNTVSWYQQALGQGPQFIFQYYREEENGRGNFPPRFSGLQFPNYSSELNVNALELDDSALYLCASSLPGLADPTDTQYFGPGTRLTVL.